These T cell receptor beta chains were read from a single sample in a study of siplizumab effects on memory and regulatory T cells. Sequencing used immunoSEQ multiplex PCR; TCRdb keeps in-frame clones, though not all of them. The sample holds about 50,000 clones, 93% seen once. Source material: CD8+ T cells sorted from blood. The source is a human donor in good health. Each CDR3 is given without its conserved first and last residue.

J gene: TRBJ1-1; V gene: TRBV28; CDR3 protein: ASRVSSYTEAF
J gene: TRBJ2-5; V gene: TRBV27; CDR3 protein: ASSLQGARETQY
J gene: TRBJ1-2; V gene: TRBV7-2; CDR3 protein: ASSLSQGDYGYT
J gene: TRBJ2-3; V gene: TRBV7-8; CDR3 protein: ASSLLRTDTQY
J gene: TRBJ2-1; V gene: TRBV27; CDR3 protein: ASSLILAETNEQF
J gene: TRBJ2-1; V gene: TRBV4-1; CDR3 protein: ASSLTPGLAGYNEQF
J gene: TRBJ2-7; V gene: TRBV27; CDR3 protein: ASSISTGGYEQY
J gene: TRBJ2-3; V gene: TRBV11-2; CDR3 protein: ASSSRRAGTDTQY
J gene: TRBJ2-2; V gene: TRBV9; CDR3 protein: ASSVGTGELF
J gene: TRBJ2-3; V gene: TRBV10-3; CDR3 protein: AISESIGTSGSTDTQY